This T cell receptor (beta chain) was obtained from a study of blood T cell repertoires in COVID-19. The wider study: Samples of COVID-19 (acute and convalescent) were obtained from the United States, Italy and Spain. T cells, B-cell-depleted T cells, or PBMCs provided the cDNA or gDNA that served as material.

V lost 4 bases, J lost 6 bases, and 10 bases lay in between. CDR3 length: 13 residues. The germline CDR1 and CDR2 sequences are SGDLS and YYNGEE. Repertoires were generated with immunoSEQ multiplex PCR, while TCRdb's copy carries only in-frame clones and drops some. In the table there are some 150,000 clones, just under 90% of which are singletons. The receptor's source is a middle-aged woman with acute or convalescent COVID-19. Sequenced input: peripheral blood. The rearrangement joins TRBV9 to TRBJ2-2; TRBD1 is a possible D gene (5 bases). CDR3 amino acids: CASSPGLAGELFF. In nucleotides, the CDR3 is TGTGCCAGCAGCCCAGGGTTGGCCGGGGAGCTGTTTTTT.